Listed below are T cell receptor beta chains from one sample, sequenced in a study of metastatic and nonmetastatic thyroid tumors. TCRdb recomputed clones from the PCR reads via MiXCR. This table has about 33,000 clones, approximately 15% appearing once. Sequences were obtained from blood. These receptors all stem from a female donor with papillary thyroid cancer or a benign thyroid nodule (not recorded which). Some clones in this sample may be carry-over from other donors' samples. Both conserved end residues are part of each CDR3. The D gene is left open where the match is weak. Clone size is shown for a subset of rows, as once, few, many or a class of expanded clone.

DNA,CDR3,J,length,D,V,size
TGCGCCAGCAGCTTAGTTGGGGATGAGCAGTTCTTC,CASSLVGDEQFF,TRBJ2-1,12,-,TRBV5-1,many
TGTGCCAGCGCCCTAGCGGGGCGCGAGTCCTACGAGCAGTACTTC,CASALAGRESYEQYF,TRBJ2-7,15,TRBD2,TRBV19,many
TGTGCCAGCAGCGTAGCTACAGGGCCCGGCACCGGGGAGCTGTTTTTT,CASSVATGPGTGELFF,TRBJ2-2,16,-,TRBV9,many
TGTGCCAGTCTCACTAGCGGGACCTACAATGAGCAGTTCTTC,CASLTSGTYNEQFF,TRBJ2-1,14,TRBD2,TRBV28,many
TGTGCCACCAGCAGAGATAGGGCACTTGGAGCCAAAAACATTCAGTACTTC,CATSRDRALGAKNIQYF,TRBJ2-4,17,-,TRBV15,many
TGTGCCAGCTACAGGGGAAACACCATATATTTT,CASYRGNTIYF,TRBJ1-3,11,-,TRBV6-1,few
TGCAGTGCTAGAGATGAAATGAGAGACGAGCAGTACTTC,CSARDEMRDEQYF,TRBJ2-7,13,-,TRBV20-1,many
TGTGCCACCAGCACCACGGGGGGGGCGGCAGATACGCAGTATTTT,CATSTTGGAADTQYF,TRBJ2-3,15,TRBD2,TRBV15,many
TGTGCCAGCACCCTACATCCCAAGGATACGCAGTATTTT,CASTLHPKDTQYF,TRBJ2-3,13,-,TRBV6-1,many
TGTGCCAGCAGCTCTGGGGCCAACGTCCTGACTTTC,CASSSGANVLTF,TRBJ2-6,12,-,TRBV6-1,many
TGTGCCATTAGCCGACAGGGGTACGACCTGTACATTTTCTTC,CAISRQGYDLYIFF,TRBJ2-1,14,TRBD1,TRBV28,-
TGTGCCAGCAGCCCACAGCCCGGACAGAAGAACACCATATATTTT,CASSPQPGQKNTIYF,TRBJ1-3,15,-,TRBV9,many
TGTGCCAGCAGCTTAGAAACAGGGGGCTACGAGCAGTACTTC,CASSLETGGYEQYF,TRBJ2-7,14,TRBD1,TRBV7-2,-
TGTGCCAGCAGCTTTAATGGGGTAGACACAGATACGCAGTATTTT,CASSFNGVDTDTQYF,TRBJ2-3,15,-,TRBV7-3,many
TGTGCCAGCAGCTCCCTGTGGGGAGGGGACTATGGCTACACCTTC,CASSSLWGGDYGYTF,TRBJ1-2,15,-,TRBV7-9,many
TGCAGTGCTAGAGATCTACGACTAGCGGGGGGGGGCACCGGGGAGCTGTTTTTT,CSARDLRLAGGGTGELFF,TRBJ2-2,18,TRBD2,TRBV20-1,many
TGTGCCTGGAGTGCGTTATCAGGCGAGCAGTACTTC,CAWSALSGEQYF,TRBJ2-7,12,-,TRBV30,-
TGCGCCAGCAGCTTGGGGGACTCCTACTATAATTCACCCCTCCACTTT,CASSLGDSYYNSPLHF,TRBJ1-6,16,-,TRBV5-1,many
TGTGCCAGCAGCCCTGGCCTAGCGGGGGACCTAGCCAAAAACATTCAGTACTTC,CASSPGLAGDLAKNIQYF,TRBJ2-4,18,TRBD2,TRBV3-1,-
TGCGCCAGCAGCCAACGGTCGGGACTATCCTACAATGAGCAGTTCTTC,CASSQRSGLSYNEQFF,TRBJ2-1,16,TRBD2,TRBV4-1,many
TGTGCCAGCAGCCTTGGGACTCCTCGCACAGATACGCAGTATTTT,CASSLGTPRTDTQYF,TRBJ2-3,15,-,TRBV7-2,many
TGTGCCAGCAGCTTAGTACAGGGAGGCGAGCAGTACTTC,CASSLVQGGEQYF,TRBJ2-7,13,-,TRBV13,many
TGTGCCAGCAGCGGAGGACTGAACTCTGGGGCCAACGTCCTGACTTTC,CASSGGLNSGANVLTF,TRBJ2-6,16,-,TRBV5-4,-
TGCAGTGCTAAACAAGGGTACGACACCGGGGAGCTGTTTTTT,CSAKQGYDTGELFF,TRBJ2-2,14,-,TRBV20-1,many
TGCAGTGCTAGAGTTGACAGGTACAATCAGCCCCAGCATTTT,CSARVDRYNQPQHF,TRBJ1-5,14,-,TRBV20-1,many
TGCAGCTCGAGTGGCGCAACCAATGAGCAGTTCTTC,CSSSGATNEQFF,TRBJ2-1,12,-,TRBV20-1,many
TGTGCCAGCAGCTATCCCGGGACCCAAGAGACCCAGTACTTC,CASSYPGTQETQYF,TRBJ2-5,14,-,TRBV7-6,many
TGCAGTGCTAGACCATCCACGGACGGCAATCAGCCCCAGCATTTT,CSARPSTDGNQPQHF,TRBJ1-5,15,-,TRBV20-1,many
TGTGCCAGTAGTAAGAGGCTAGCGGGGGGGCCGGCCCTCGGTAATGAGCAGTTATTC,CASSKRLAGGPALGNEQLF,TRBJ2-1,19,TRBD2,TRBV19,-
TGTGCCAGCCGACCGAGCCGGGACTACGAGCAGTACTTC,CASRPSRDYEQYF,TRBJ2-7,13,-,TRBV27,medium-sized
TGTGCCAGTAGGCACACCGGGGGGTACCCCTACGAGCAGTACTTC,CASRHTGGYPYEQYF,TRBJ2-7,15,TRBD2,TRBV19,-
TGTGCCATCAGTGAGTCCGGGACTAGGTTCTACGAGCAGTACTTC,CAISESGTRFYEQYF,TRBJ2-7,15,TRBD2,TRBV10-3,many
TGCAGTGCTAGAGAAGGGGGCTACGAGCAGTACTTC,CSAREGGYEQYF,TRBJ2-7,12,-,TRBV20-1,many
TGTGCCAGCAGCTTAGTTCCTAGCGGGAGAGAGACCCAGTACTTC,CASSLVPSGRETQYF,TRBJ2-5,15,TRBD2,TRBV7-8,many
TGTGCCAGTAGTCCAGGTCGGAACGGGCGGGGAGAGACTCAGTACTTC,CASSPGRNGRGETQYF,TRBJ2-5,16,-,TRBV19,few
TGCAGTGCTAGGGACGGGATCGCCCCGATCGAGGAGCAGTTCTTC,CSARDGIAPIEEQFF,TRBJ2-1,15,-,TRBV20-1,many
TGTGCCATCAGTGAGTCCAGAGCTAGCGGGGACCACAATGAGCAGTTCTTC,CAISESRASGDHNEQFF,TRBJ2-1,17,TRBD2,TRBV10-3,many
TGTGCCAGCAGCTTGGTGCGGGGGCTTGGAAACACCATATATTTT,CASSLVRGLGNTIYF,TRBJ1-3,15,-,TRBV5-6,many
TGTGCCAGCAGCTCCAGGCACCGAGCAACGGGTTACGAGCAGTACTTC,CASSSRHRATGYEQYF,TRBJ2-7,16,-,TRBV27,medium-sized
TGTGCCAGCAGTCGTGGGACGTCTAGCTCCTACGAGCAGTACTTC,CASSRGTSSSYEQYF,TRBJ2-7,15,-,TRBV25-1,few
TGTGCCAGCAGCTATGTGGGGGGCCGTTCAGATACGCAGTATTTT,CASSYVGGRSDTQYF,TRBJ2-3,15,-,TRBV2,many
TGTGCCAGCAGTGTCAGGGGATTACAATACTTC,CASSVRGLQYF,TRBJ1-2,11,-,TRBV25-1,many
TGTGCCAGCACCCGTTCTCTATGGAGCCCAGAGAAGGGGACCGGGGAGCTGTTTTTT,CASTRSLWSPEKGTGELFF,TRBJ2-2,19,-,TRBV11-1,many
TGTGCCAGCAGCCCATTGGGGACAGGGAGAGCGGGCTACACCTTC,CASSPLGTGRAGYTF,TRBJ1-2,15,TRBD1,TRBV28,many
TGCAGTGCTAGAGATCAACTAGTGTGGGGGCTAAGGAGGGAGACCCAGTACTTC,CSARDQLVWGLRRETQYF,TRBJ2-5,18,-,TRBV20-1,-
TGCAGTGCTAGAGAAACGGGGGCAGGCCCGGCGGAGCAGTACTTC,CSARETGAGPAEQYF,TRBJ2-7,15,-,TRBV20-1,-
TGCAGTGCTAGGACAGGGTGGGAGACCCAGTACTTC,CSARTGWETQYF,TRBJ2-5,12,TRBD1,TRBV20-1,many
TGTGCCAGTAGTATATTGTCAGCGACCTCCTATGGCTACACCTTC,CASSILSATSYGYTF,TRBJ1-2,15,-,TRBV19,many
TGTGCCAGCAGCCTTAGCGGGAGGGCCGGGAACACCGGGGAGCTGTTTTTT,CASSLSGRAGNTGELFF,TRBJ2-2,17,TRBD2,TRBV7-3,many
TGTGCCACCAGTCTCCAACAGTCTTTCTCTGGGGCCAACGTCCTGACTTTC,CATSLQQSFSGANVLTF,TRBJ2-6,17,-,TRBV15,many